Listed below are T cell receptor beta chains from one sample, sequenced in a study of early stage breast cancer tumors. Data came from immunoSEQ multiplex PCR; TCRdb stores just in-frame clones and leaves some out. The sample gives 55,000 to 70,000 clones, over 80% of which show up once; approximately 4.8% is in the top ten. Input material: blood. The receptors originated from a middle-aged person with breast cancer. Both conserved end residues are part of each CDR3. A D gene is named only where the DNA matches it firmly. Size is stated for part of the rows, as once, few or many counts, or as a class when the clone is expanded.

TRBV25-1	TRBJ2-3	NA	TRBD2	TGTGCCAGCACCGAGACTAGCGGGAGCATCAATACGCAGTATTTT	CASTETSGSINTQYF
TRBV2	TRBJ2-1	once	TRBD2	TGTGCCAGCAGGAGCGGGGGGGCCGGTGAGCAGTTCTTC	CASRSGGAGEQFF
TRBV19	TRBJ1-1	NA	NA	TGTGCCAGTAGTACCCTAAATCAGGGTGGTGAAGCTTTCTTT	CASSTLNQGGEAFF
TRBV9	TRBJ2-7	NA	TRBD2	TGTGCCAGCTCCTTCGGGGGGGGCTACGAGCAGTACTTC	CASSFGGGYEQYF
TRBV5-1	TRBJ1-4	NA	TRBD1	TGCGCCAGCAGCGACCCGGGACAGGGGGCTGAAAAACTGTTTTTT	CASSDPGQGAEKLFF
TRBV6-6	TRBJ2-1	NA	NA	TGTGCCAGCAGTCTCTCCGGGCTTCAGCCGTTCTTC	CASSLSGLQPFF
TRBV7-8	TRBJ2-7	NA	TRBD2	TGTGCCAGCAGCTGGGAGGGTGAGCAGTACTTC	CASSWEGEQYF
TRBV19	TRBJ2-1	NA	TRBD2	TGTGCCAGTAGGGGGACTAGCGGAAGCTCCTACAATGAGCAGTTCTTC	CASRGTSGSSYNEQFF
TRBV29-1	TRBJ2-3	NA	TRBD1	TGCAGCACAATCAGCCAGGGGGCGAGGGATACGCAGTATTTT	CSTISQGARDTQYF
TRBV5-4	TRBJ1-6	NA	NA	TGTGCCAGCAGCTTGGCGCAGGGTACGTCACCCCTCCACTTT	CASSLAQGTSPLHF
TRBV19	TRBJ1-1	NA	NA	TGTGCCAGTAGGGAATCCGGGGGCTCGGGAGCTTTCTTT	CASRESGGSGAFF
TRBV7-6	TRBJ1-1	NA	NA	TGTGCCAGCAGTTCTCACGGGGACACTGAAGCTTTCTTT	CASSSHGDTEAFF
TRBV11-2	TRBJ2-7	NA	TRBD1	TGTGCCAGCAGCCCCGGGACAGGATCCTACGAGCAGTACTTC	CASSPGTGSYEQYF
TRBV9	TRBJ1-1	NA	NA	TGTGCCAGCAGCCCTAGCCAGGGGAACACTGAAGCTTTCTTT	CASSPSQGNTEAFF
TRBV7-9	TRBJ1-4	NA	TRBD1	TGTGCCAGCAGCCCTGACAGGGGCAAACTGTTTTTT	CASSPDRGKLFF
TRBV10-3	TRBJ1-2	NA	NA	TGTGCCATCAGTGAGTCGATAGTGGGGGGGAGCTATGGCTACACCTTC	CAISESIVGGSYGYTF
TRBV7-9	TRBJ1-3	NA	NA	TGTGCCAGCAGCTGGAGGACCGGTTCATCATATTTT	CASSWRTGSSYF
TRBV19	TRBJ1-5	NA	TRBD1	TGTGCCACCAAGGGACAGAGCTATAGCAATCAGCCCCAGCATTTT	CATKGQSYSNQPQHF
TRBV4-1	TRBJ2-2	NA	NA	TGCGCCAGCAGCCAAACCCCGTCCGGGGAGCTGTTTTTT	CASSQTPSGELFF
TRBV18	TRBJ1-1	few	NA	TGTGCCAGCTCACCAGGGATCGACACTGAAGCTTTCTTT	CASSPGIDTEAFF
TRBV28	TRBJ1-4	NA	TRBD1	TGTGCCAGCAGTAAAGGGACAGGGGGCAGGGAAAAACTGTTTTTT	CASSKGTGGREKLFF
TRBV19	TRBJ2-4	once	NA	TGTGCCAGTAGCCGACCCATGGGTAGTGTCAAAAACATTCAGTACTTC	CASSRPMGSVKNIQYF
TRBV5-1	TRBJ1-1	NA	NA	TGCGCCAGCAGCATATCCACAGTGAACACTGAAGCTTTCTTT	CASSISTVNTEAFF
TRBV14	TRBJ1-1	NA	NA	TGTGCCAGCAGCCAAGATGTACCTGGGGCTTTCTTT	CASSQDVPGAFF
TRBV28	TRBJ1-2	NA	TRBD1	TGTGCCAGCAGACGACAGGGGAATCATGGCTACACCTTC	CASRRQGNHGYTF
TRBV27	TRBJ1-1	NA	NA	TGTGCCAGCAGTTTATCTTGGAACACTGAAGCTTTCTTT	CASSLSWNTEAFF
TRBV5-4	TRBJ2-1	NA	TRBD2	TGTGCCAGCAGCCCCGGACTAGCGGGAGGGGGTAATAATGAGCAGTTCTTC	CASSPGLAGGGNNEQFF
TRBV30	TRBJ2-1	NA	TRBD2	TGTGCCTGGAGAGAACGCCCGGCGGGAGTCTCCTACAATGAGCAGTTCTTC	CAWRERPAGVSYNEQFF
TRBV13	TRBJ1-1	NA	TRBD1	TGTGCCAGCAGTTCTACAGGGGCTCTGAACACTGAAGCTTTCTTT	CASSSTGALNTEAFF
TRBV30	TRBJ1-4	NA	NA	TGTGCCTGGAAACGGGGACCGGGCCTTAATGAAAAACTGTTTTTT	CAWKRGPGLNEKLFF
TRBV6-1	TRBJ2-7	NA	NA	TGTGCCAGCAGTGCACAGGCATCCTACGAGCAGTACTTC	CASSAQASYEQYF
TRBV27	TRBJ2-1	NA	TRBD2	TGTGCCAGCAGGTCTAGCGGGAGAGTGAGGTACAATGAGCAGTTCTTC	CASRSSGRVRYNEQFF
TRBV19	TRBJ2-2	NA	NA	TGTGCCAGTAGTATCCAAGGGGCGAACACCGGGGAGCTGTTTTTT	CASSIQGANTGELFF
TRBV28	TRBJ2-1	NA	TRBD1	TGTGCCAGCAGTGAATACAGGGGCGGTGAGCAGTTCTTC	CASSEYRGGEQFF
TRBV7-9	TRBJ2-5	NA	TRBD1	TGTGCCAGCAGCCCCCCGGACAGGGGGCGACAAGAGACCCAGTACTTC	CASSPPDRGRQETQYF
TRBV19	TRBJ2-7	NA	NA	TGTGCCAGTAGTATAAAACACGGGACCTACGAGCAGTACTTC	CASSIKHGTYEQYF
TRBV19	TRBJ1-4	NA	TRBD1	TGTGCCAGTCTTGGGACAGAGAGTGAAAAACTGTTTTTT	CASLGTESEKLFF
TRBV11-2	TRBJ1-5	NA	NA	TGTGCCAGCAGCATAGGGGAGGCCCAGCCCCAGCATTTT	CASSIGEAQPQHF
TRBV30	TRBJ1-5	few	NA	TGTGCCTGGAGTAAACAGCTCAATCAGCCCCAGCATTTT	CAWSKQLNQPQHF
TRBV7-9	TRBJ2-5	NA	NA	TGTGCCAGCAGCCCACCGCAGGGGGGGCAAGAGACCCAGTACTTC	CASSPPQGGQETQYF
TRBV11-2	TRBJ1-1	NA	NA	TGTGCCAGCAGCTCCACGATTACTAGCACTGAAGCTTTCTTT	CASSSTITSTEAFF
TRBV14	TRBJ2-7	NA	TRBD2	TGTGCCAGCAGCCAAAAGCGGGACTCGCAGTACTTC	CASSQKRDSQYF
TRBV7-7	TRBJ2-2	NA	TRBD2	TGTGCTAGCAGCCAGAGCGGGAGTGGCGGGGAGCTGTTTTTT	CASSQSGSGGELFF
TRBV10-3	TRBJ2-7	NA	NA	TGTGCCATCAGTCGTCTAGGGGAACCCTACGAGCAGTACTTC	CAISRLGEPYEQYF
TRBV18	TRBJ2-2	NA	NA	TGTGCCAGCTCCCAACAGGGAACCGGGGAGCTGTTTTTT	CASSQQGTGELFF